The 6 T cell receptor beta chains given below trace back to one sample, sequenced in a study of T cells in Graves' hyperthyroidism and ophthalmopathy. Amplification targeted TCR beta CDR3 regions from RNA transcripts. TCR CDR3 regions were first amplified by RT-PCR with HTBI primers. One entry per CDR3 protein, called by TCRdb with MiXCR from the multiplex PCR reads. The sample comprises 700,000 to 850,000 distinct CDR3 sequences, roughly a third of which are singletons, and around 30% rests with the top ten. Sample: blood. The receptors here all came from a woman aged 40 to 50 with Graves' hyperthyroidism.

The DNA of the CDR3 is TGTGCCAGCAGCCAAGAGTACAGGGATTTTTATTATGGCTACACCTTC. Translating gives CASSQEYRDFYYGYTF. The V and J genes are TRBV14 and TRBJ1-2, with D perhaps matching TRBD1 (6 bases). With 0 bases removed from V and 5 bases from J, the gap between germline ends came to 16 bases. This CDR3 comprises 16 residues. Germline CDR1 reads SGHDN; CDR2 reads FVKESK.

This clonotype was recorded a few times. CDR3 in amino acids: CSASAGGYEQYF. The CDR3, as DNA: TGCAGTGCTAGCGCAGGGGGCTACGAGCAGTACTTC. This chain connects TRBV20-1 to TRBJ2-7; 7 bases agree with TRBD1. Germline V gene data show CDR1 as DFQATT and CDR2 as SNEGSKA (reference sequence). V shed 3 bases and J 3 bases; nucleotides not matched to a gene: 2. CDR3 size: 12 residues.

V and J are TRBV5-1 and TRBJ2-7, with a possible D match to TRBD1 (5 bases). The CDR3 contains 13 residues. Germline lookup yields CDR1 SGHRS and CDR2 YFSETQ. The V gene lost 4 bases and the J gene lost 4 bases, with 12 bases spanning the gap. The CDR3 DNA follows: TGCGCCAGCAGCCCCCGGACATCTTACGAGCAGTACTTC. Amino acids: CASSPRTSYEQYF.

This chain uses TRBV10-3 with TRBJ1-2, with D perhaps TRBD1 (6 bases). The CDR3 length is 10 residues. V was trimmed by 10 bases and J by 7 bases, leaving 10 bases between them. Germline values: CDR1 ENHRY, CDR2 SYGVKD. CDR3 amino acids: CATGDPGYTF. As DNA, the CDR3 is TGTGCCACAGGGGATCCTGGCTACACCTTC.

This clonotype has just a few counts. The chain couples TRBV20-1 to TRBJ2-7; D ambiguous. The J call may not be correct, given that the DNA end is closer to TRBJ2-1. The CDR3 is 12 residues long. CDR1 DFQATT and CDR2 SNEGSKA come from the germline V gene (reference sequence). CDR3: CSAPKAHNEQFF. The CDR3, as DNA: TGCAGTGCCCCGAAAGCCCACAATGAGCAGTTCTTC.

There are a few counts of this clonotype. The chain links TRBV4-2 to TRBJ1-2, with a tentative D call TRBD1 (6 bases). The CDR3 covers 16 residues. V gave up 2 bases and J gave up 4 bases, with 17 bases separating them. Germline V lookup: CDR1 LGHNA, CDR2 YNFKEQ. DNA for the CDR3: TGTGCCAGCAGCCAACCCCTCGGACAGTTCCTCTATGGCTACACCTTC. It codes for CASSQPLGQFLYGYTF.